The present T cell receptor (beta chain) was sequenced within a study of T cell responses to AZD1222 COVID-19 vaccine. Assay: immunoSEQ multiplex PCR; the TCRdb copy retains only in-frame clones and omits some. The sample lists about 130,000 clones; over 75% were seen once. Findings and limits, study-wide: Spike-specific TCR breadth and depth both grew after two AZD1222 doses.

In its sample, this clone was seen once. Its specificity is not known. The sequence derives from an adult in good health. The sequenced sample was peripheral blood, obtained on day 0 of AZD1222 vaccination.

For the CDR3, the DNA is TGTGCCAGCAGTTTATGGGGCGAGCAGTACTTC. As protein: CASSLWGEQYF. The V gene is TRBV27, the J gene TRBJ2-7, with D uncertain. Trimming cost V 1 base and J 6 bases, with 4 bases left between them. Germline CDR1 MNHEY, CDR2 SMNVEV (reference sequence). This CDR3 has 11 amino acids.